The entry below gives a single T cell receptor beta chain sequence along with its context. The sample belongs to a study of shared clonotypes between healthy human individuals. Study as a whole: Two women and three men aged 18 to 49 made up the donors.

V was shortened by 2 bases and J by 2 bases, with 13 bases between the two germline ends. Germline V gives CDR1 PRHDT, CDR2 FYEKMQ (reference sequence). The CDR3 extends over 16 amino acids. The authors ran unsorted PBMC replicate PCRs on about 300 ng DNA, 25,000 to 35,000 T cell genomes. Ten immunoSEQ deep assay plates were used to sequence unsorted PBMC DNA. This table comes from immunoSEQ multiplex PCR, and its TCRdb copy is limited to in-frame clones, with some not included. The sample lists about 470,000 clones, roughly 77% occurring once. This rearrangement joins TRBV13 to TRBJ2-1; tentative D call: TRBD2 (7 bases). The sample comprised PBMCs. The origin of this receptor is a woman in her thirties or forties in good health. Some clones in this sample may be carry-over from other donors' samples. The CDR3 sequence is CASSLLGGGAYNEQFF. The CDR3 DNA is TGTGCCAGCAGCTTATTAGGAGGGGGGGCCTACAATGAGCAGTTCTTC.